This record looks at one TCR beta chain sequence and its context. Its cognate antigen has yet to be identified. Base qualities are not at hand, and no much larger clone is one base apart. For the CD8 naive samples, CD45RO-negative cells were positively selected for CCR7, yielding a CD45RA+CCR7+ population from which TemRA cells were excluded. Donors were healthy HIV-negative adults with no recently reported acute infections or vaccinations. Every donor was a Caucasian adult residing in Nashville, Tennessee, USA. Blood was collected by leukapheresis, and PBMCs were isolated by Ficoll-Histopaque density gradient centrifugation and then cryopreserved in liquid nitrogen vapor phase. Analytical flow cytometry was used to check the purity and quantity of every magnetically sorted T cell population. Genomic DNA was isolated from each sorted fraction and quantified by UV absorbance on a Nanodrop 2000c. CDR1 and CDR2, per the germline V gene (reference sequence), are MNHEY and SMNVEV. Trimming accounts for 8 bases at V and 7 bases at J, while the number of junction bases matched to no gene is 9. Spanning cysteine to phenylalanine, the CDR3 consists of 14 amino acids. The DNA shown is the 42-base CDR3, in frame from base 1.

Using the deep immunoSEQ assay, multiplex PCR amplified TCR CDR3 regions from genomic DNA. For each cell subset, the extracted genomic DNA was distributed evenly across all wells of several immunoSEQ 96-well plates, and each plate served as one replicate. For sorted subsets, each replicate PCR was loaded with roughly 0.2 ug genomic DNA, equivalent to about 30,000 T cell genomes. Purified libraries were quantified with a Qubit 3.0 fluorometer, sized on a Bioanalyzer 2100, and re-quantified with the KAPA Library Quantification kit. Every immunoSEQ 96-well plate was sequenced on a dedicated single-read 150-cycle Illumina NextSeq 550 flow cell. The paper's data handling went like this. Because the immunoSEQ output held only junctional sequences and lacked quality scores, the filtering could not match the filtering applied to full-length reads. Sequences were annotated with PyIR, a Python wrapper for IgBLAST v1.9, using IMGT germline references to assign V/J genes and CDR3. Reads with weak V/J assignments (E-value above 1e-6), missing CDR3, stop codons, out-of-frame junctions, or ambiguous translated residues were removed. V3J clonotypes were defined as sequences sharing an identical inferred V gene, J gene, and CDR3 amino acid sequence. To compute the percentage overlap between repertoires, the number of shared unique clonotypes was divided by the size of the smaller repertoire. Repertoire richness was assessed with RTK rarefaction, the Chao1 estimator, and Recon v2.1 estimates of unobserved clonotypes. For all TCRbeta clonotypes obtained by the gDNA method from a few donors, generation probabilities were computed with OLGA. What TCRdb holds here is the immuneACCESS table cut down to in-frame rearrangements. Part of the clones is not present; checked against another copy, under half of the missing clones reflect an unresolved V gene, and the others are unexplained. That table supplies the V and J calls and clone size; D and trimming were determined from the DNA. The sample table holds hundreds of thousands of clones, of which 95% to 96% were seen once. About 0.12% of the sample lies in the top ten.

The sample comes from a study of shared clonotypes between healthy human individuals (dated by TCRdb to the early 2020s). In terms of the full investigation: A few men and two women, aged 18 to 49 years, made up the cohort. The study deeply sequenced blood TCR repertoires of roughly five healthy adults to estimate repertoire size and the extent of clonotype sharing between individuals. To increase sequencing depth and limit assay-specific biases, different laboratories used diverse techniques to prepare libraries and sequence TCR repertoires. For each donor, CD4 naive and CD4 memory were each given three plates, CD8 naive was given two plates, and CD8 memory was given one plate. Between about 0.94 and 10 billion PBMCs per donor were obtained by leukapheresis. Study-wide conclusions, independent of this receptor: When four donors were compared, the shared fraction of clonotypes was 5% to 6.5% for naive CD4, about 4% for naive CD8, more than 2% for memory CD4, and 0.4% for memory CD8. Based on pairwise subsampling, the degree of clonotype sharing among donors was expected to be affected by sequencing depth. Naive subsets generally had larger estimated clonotype richness than memory subsets. Sampling was restricted to blood, and TCR repertoires in tissue are likely to differ from TCR repertoires in blood. Rarefaction of sorted-subset datasets indicated incomplete sequencing despite the large sequencing depth. The small number of donors limited the genetic and exposure-history diversity represented. Compared with non-shared clonotypes, the clonotypes found in all four sorted-subset donors had higher generation probabilities.

Sequenced: naive CD8+ T cells sorted from blood. The cell subset or site label corresponds to: CD45RA+CCR7+. The receptor was derived from a woman aged 25 to 45 in good health. The chain links TRBV27 with TRBJ2-2, with 8 bases in between that match TRBD1. This receptor has the CDR3 CASSLRGRFGELFF. The DNA reads as follows: TGTGCCAGCTCCCTCAGGGGGCGTTTCGGGGAGCTGTTTTTT.